This TCR beta chain was sequenced in a study of spatial heterogeneity in lung cancer. Study background: Beta-chain sequences were consistently detected more often than alpha-chain sequences. Every unique TCR and UMI combination, on average, appeared more than ten times in raw reads.

The study tagged each TCR cDNA molecule with a unique molecular identifier. A single record per CDR3 protein comes from TCRdb applying MiXCR to the 5' RACE reads. The sample contains 48,000 or so distinct CDR3 sequences, less than 6% of which appear only once. Indicated time point: sample taken at primary tumor resection. The study sequenced unsorted whole RNA from tumor, nontumor lung or frozen PBMC. The donor group consisted of over 55 patients who had untreated, early-stage non-small cell lung cancer. V lost 6 bases to trimming and J lost 6 bases, with 20 bases between them. CDR3 length equals 14 residues. The germline V gene has CDR1 SQVTM and CDR2 ANQGSEA.

This rearrangement joins TRBV29-1 to TRBJ1-2, with a weak D call TRBD1 (5 bases). The clonotype originates from a male donor with early-stage non-small cell lung cancer. Sequencing used PBMCs, obtained at surgery. The CDR3 reads CSVSSPDTTDGYTF. DNA of the CDR3: TGCAGCGTATCATCCCCGGACACGACGGATGGCTACACCTTC.